A selection of T cell receptor beta chains follows, all from one sample in a study of blood T cell repertoires in COVID-19. Only in-frame clones appear in the TCRdb table, and some are missing; sequencing was by immunoSEQ multiplex PCR. The sample yields about 160,000 clones, about 89% seen once. The sequenced material came from peripheral blood. The receptors shown here come from an elderly man with acute or convalescent COVID-19. Each CDR3 is given with its conserved first and last residue. The D gene is left open where the match is weak. Clone sizes are given selectively: once, few, many, or a class where the clone is expanded.

15 | TRBJ1-6 | . | . | TRBV28 | CASRYGGGYNSPLHF | TGTGCCAGCAGGTATGGGGGGGGATATAATTCACCCCTCCACTTT
18 | TRBJ1-5 | . | TRBD1 | TRBV5-8 | CASSLVTGAGGGNQPQHF | TGTGCCAGCAGCTTGGTTACAGGGGCCGGCGGTGGCAATCAGCCCCAGCATTTT
15 | TRBJ2-2 | . | . | TRBV7-2 | CASSLEAGNTGELFF | TGTGCCAGCAGCTTAGAGGCAGGGAACACCGGGGAGCTGTTTTTT
16 | TRBJ1-1 | . | . | TRBV3-1/TRBV3-2 | CASSQGGGAPITEAFF | TGTGCCAGCAGCCAAGGTGGGGGGGCACCGATCACTGAAGCTTTCTTT
16 | TRBJ2-7 | . | . | TRBV5-6 | CASSLYSGRILHEQYF | TGTGCCAGCAGCTTGTATTCCGGGAGAATACTCCACGAGCAGTACTTC
16 | TRBJ2-7 | . | TRBD1 | TRBV2 | CASQPGTGGAVYEQYF | TGTGCCAGCCAACCCGGGACAGGGGGCGCCGTATACGAGCAGTACTTC
15 | TRBJ2-3 | . | . | TRBV7-2 | CASSSGGSPGDTQYF | TGTGCCAGCAGCTCAGGGGGGTCCCCGGGGGATACGCAGTATTTT
20 | TRBJ2-7 | . | TRBD2 | TRBV2 | CASTPFPAGFLAVGSYEQYF | TGTGCCAGCACCCCTTTCCCGGCTGGATTCCTAGCGGTAGGCTCCTACGAGCAGTACTTC
16 | TRBJ2-7 | few | . | TRBV11-2 | CASSLEIGQYLYEQYF | TGTGCCAGCAGCTTAGAGATAGGACAGTACCTCTACGAGCAGTACTTC
13 | TRBJ2-1 | . | . | TRBV28 | CASSPPPSNAVFF | TGTGCCAGCAGTCCGCCCCCCTCCAATGCGGTGTTCTTC
14 | TRBJ1-5 | . | . | TRBV30 | CAWSPRGRNQPQHF | TGTGCCTGGAGCCCCCGGGGGAGGAATCAGCCCCAGCATTTT
15 | TRBJ2-7 | . | TRBD2 | TRBV9 | CASSGSGGPTYEQYF | TGTGCCAGCAGCGGTAGCGGGGGGCCAACCTACGAGCAGTACTTC
16 | TRBJ2-4 | . | TRBD2 | TRBV5-1 | CASSHGTGTRYNIQYF | TGCGCCAGCAGCCATGGTACCGGGACTAGATATAACATTCAGTACTTC
16 | TRBJ2-7 | . | TRBD2 | TRBV30 | CAWPGTSGRGGHEQYF | TGTGCCTGGCCCGGGACTAGCGGGAGGGGGGGCCACGAGCAGTACTTC
17 | TRBJ1-5 | . | . | TRBV4-1 | CASSQASGERSNQPQHF | TGCGCCAGCAGCCAAGCGTCCGGGGAAAGAAGCAATCAGCCCCAGCATTTT
12 | TRBJ2-5 | . | TRBD2 | TRBV4-2 | CASSQARGAQYF | TGTGCCAGCAGCCAAGCTCGGGGGGCCCAGTACTTC
15 | TRBJ2-1 | . | . | TRBV4-2 | CASSQEKTGGLEQFF | TGTGCCAGCAGCCAAGAAAAAACAGGCGGTTTGGAGCAGTTCTTC